This T cell receptor (beta chain) is drawn from a study of beta chain features in type 1 diabetes. General study results and limits: Reduced insertions and increased deletions marked VDJ junctions in type 1 diabetes patients. The study found moderately but significantly shorter TCRB CDR3s in all four CD4+ subsets of Type 1 diabetes patients.

Researchers reported sorting CD4+ naive, central memory, regulatory and stem cell-like memory cells via CD45RO/CCR7/CD25/CD127/CD95/CD27. For this clone: Its antigen is still unknown.

Investigators reverse transcribed all isolated RNA, so they sequenced expressed TCRB transcripts. Survey-depth immunoSEQ sequencing was used for stem cell-like memory T cells. Clones were sequenced by immunoSEQ multiplex PCR, and TCRdb holds only the in-frame ones, with some missing. There are roughly 12,000 clones in the sample; about 42% occur only once, and just under 1% lies in the top ten. The TCR sequence derives from a man between 18 and 29 years old in good health. The specimen was stem cell memory CD4+ T cells from blood.

The CDR3 region has the DNA TGTGCCAGCAGTTACCAGCGTAGCCAGTTCTTC. The encoded protein is CASSYQRSQFF. The rearrangement joins TRBV6-5 to TRBJ2-1; D ambiguous. CDR1 is MNHEY and CDR2 is SVGAGI in the germline V gene. The CDR3 totals 11 residues. Trimming cost V 2 bases and J 13 bases, with 9 bases left between them.